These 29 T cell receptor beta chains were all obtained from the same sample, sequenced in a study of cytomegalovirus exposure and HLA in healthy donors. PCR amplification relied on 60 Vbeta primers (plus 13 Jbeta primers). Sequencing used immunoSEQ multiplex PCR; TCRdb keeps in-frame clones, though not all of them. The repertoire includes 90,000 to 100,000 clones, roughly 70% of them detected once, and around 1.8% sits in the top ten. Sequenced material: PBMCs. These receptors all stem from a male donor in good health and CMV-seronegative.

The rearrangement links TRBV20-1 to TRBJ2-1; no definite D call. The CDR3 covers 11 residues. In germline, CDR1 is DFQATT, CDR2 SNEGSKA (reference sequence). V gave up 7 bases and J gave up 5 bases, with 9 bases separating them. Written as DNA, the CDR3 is TGCAGTGTTGCGGTAAACAATGAGCAGTTCTTC. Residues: CSVAVNNEQFF.

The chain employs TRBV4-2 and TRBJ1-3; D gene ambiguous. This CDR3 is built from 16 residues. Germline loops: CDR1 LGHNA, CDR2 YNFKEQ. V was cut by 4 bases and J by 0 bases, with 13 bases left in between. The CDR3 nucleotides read TGTGCCAGCAGCCGGTCCGCGGATCACTCTGGAAACACCATATATTTT. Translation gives CASSRSADHSGNTIYF.

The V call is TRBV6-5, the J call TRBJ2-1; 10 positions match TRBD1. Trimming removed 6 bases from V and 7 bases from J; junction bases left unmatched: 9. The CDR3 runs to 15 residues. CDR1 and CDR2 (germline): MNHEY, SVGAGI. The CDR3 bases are TGTGCCAGCAGGGGCGGACGGACAGGGGGAAATGAGCAGTTCTTC. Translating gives CASRGGRTGGNEQFF.

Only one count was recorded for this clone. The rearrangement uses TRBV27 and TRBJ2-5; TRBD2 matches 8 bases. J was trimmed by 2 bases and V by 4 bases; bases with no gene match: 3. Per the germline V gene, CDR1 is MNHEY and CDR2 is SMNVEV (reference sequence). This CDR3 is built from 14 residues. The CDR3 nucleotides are TGTGCCAGCAGTTATCGGGAGGGACAAGAGACCCAGTACTTC. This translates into CASSYREGQETQYF.

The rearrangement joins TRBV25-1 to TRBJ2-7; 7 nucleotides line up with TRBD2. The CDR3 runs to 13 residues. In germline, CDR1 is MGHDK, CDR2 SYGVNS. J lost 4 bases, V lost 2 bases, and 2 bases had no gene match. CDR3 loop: CASSELRGYEQYF. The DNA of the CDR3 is TGTGCCAGCAGTGAACTGCGGGGGTACGAGCAGTACTTC.

The DNA for the CDR3 is TGTGCCAGCAGTGAGAGTGTGCGGGGGCGGGGAGCTTTCTTT. It codes for CASSESVRGRGAFF. The chain links TRBV2 to TRBJ1-1; tentatively, D is TRBD1 (6 bases). The CDR3 length is 14 residues. Between the trimmed V and J ends, which lost 3 bases and 10 bases, there was a span of 18 bases. The germline gives CDR1 SNHLY, CDR2 FYNNEI.

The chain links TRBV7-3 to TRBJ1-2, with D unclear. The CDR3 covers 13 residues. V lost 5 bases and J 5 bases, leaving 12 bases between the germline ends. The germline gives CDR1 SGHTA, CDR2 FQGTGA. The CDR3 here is CASSPDTSYGYTF. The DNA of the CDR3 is TGTGCCAGCAGCCCCGACACGTCATATGGCTACACCTTC. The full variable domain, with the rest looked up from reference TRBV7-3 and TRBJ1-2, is GAGVSQTPSNKVTEKGKYVELRCDPISGHTALYWYRQSLGQGPEFLIYFQGTGAADDSGLPNDRFFAVRPEGSVSTLKIQRTERGDSAVYLCASSPDTSYGYTFGSGTRLTVV.

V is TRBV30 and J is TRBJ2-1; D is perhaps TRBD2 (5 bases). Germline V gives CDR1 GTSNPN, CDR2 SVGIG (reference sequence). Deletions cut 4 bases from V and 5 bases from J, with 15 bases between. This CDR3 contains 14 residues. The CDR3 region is CAWNGGSADNEQFF. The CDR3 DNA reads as TGTGCCTGGAACGGCGGGTCCGCCGACAATGAGCAGTTCTTC.

The CDR3 here is CASSAEGGEPGELFF. In DNA, the CDR3 is TGTGCCAGCAGTGCTGAAGGGGGAGAACCCGGGGAGCTGTTTTTT. V and J are TRBV6-4 and TRBJ2-2; TRBD1 might be the D (6 bases). The CDR3 has 15 amino acids. Germline V CDR1 and CDR2: MRHNA, SNTAGT. V was clipped by 4 bases and J by 6 bases, with 15 bases between them.

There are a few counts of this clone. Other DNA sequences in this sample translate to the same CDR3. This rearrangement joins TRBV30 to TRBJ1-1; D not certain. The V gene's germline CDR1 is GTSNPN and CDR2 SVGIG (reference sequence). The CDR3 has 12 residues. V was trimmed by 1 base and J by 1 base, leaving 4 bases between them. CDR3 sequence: CAWSDGNTEAFF. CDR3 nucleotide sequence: TGTGCCTGGAGTGACGGGAACACTGAAGCTTTCTTT.

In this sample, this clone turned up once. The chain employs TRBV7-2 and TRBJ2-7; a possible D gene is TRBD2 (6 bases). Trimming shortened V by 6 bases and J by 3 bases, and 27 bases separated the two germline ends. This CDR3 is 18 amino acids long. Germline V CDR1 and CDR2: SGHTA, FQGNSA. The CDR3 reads CASSLSPRGPRSSYEQYF. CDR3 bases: TGTGCCAGCAGTCTATCCCCGCGGGGCCCCCGCAGCAGCTACGAGCAGTACTTC.

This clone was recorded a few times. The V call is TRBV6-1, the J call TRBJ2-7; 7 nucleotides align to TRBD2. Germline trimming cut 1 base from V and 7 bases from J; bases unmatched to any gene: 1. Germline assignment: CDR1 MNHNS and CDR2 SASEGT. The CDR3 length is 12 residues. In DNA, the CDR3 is TGTGCCAGCAGTGAAGTCGGGAGGGAGCAGTACTTC. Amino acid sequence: CASSEVGREQYF.

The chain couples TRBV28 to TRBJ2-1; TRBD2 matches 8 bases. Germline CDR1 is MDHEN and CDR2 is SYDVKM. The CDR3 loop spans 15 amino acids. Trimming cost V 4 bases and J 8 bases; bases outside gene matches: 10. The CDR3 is CASSSIIAGRDEQFF. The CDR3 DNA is TGTGCCAGCAGTTCTATAATAGCGGGAAGGGATGAGCAGTTCTTC.

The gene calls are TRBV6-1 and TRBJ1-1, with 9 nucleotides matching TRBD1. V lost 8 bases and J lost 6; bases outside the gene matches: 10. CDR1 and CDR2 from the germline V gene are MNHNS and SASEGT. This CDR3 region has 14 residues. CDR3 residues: CASVIQGAGAEAFF. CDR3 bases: TGTGCCAGCGTTATACAGGGGGCTGGGGCTGAAGCTTTCTTT.

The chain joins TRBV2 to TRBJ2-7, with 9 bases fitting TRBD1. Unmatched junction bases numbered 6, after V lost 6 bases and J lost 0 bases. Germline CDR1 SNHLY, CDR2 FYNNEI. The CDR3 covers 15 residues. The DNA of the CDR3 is TGTGCCAGCAGGGGACAGGGCTCTCTCTCCTACGAGCAGTACTTC. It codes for CASRGQGSLSYEQYF.

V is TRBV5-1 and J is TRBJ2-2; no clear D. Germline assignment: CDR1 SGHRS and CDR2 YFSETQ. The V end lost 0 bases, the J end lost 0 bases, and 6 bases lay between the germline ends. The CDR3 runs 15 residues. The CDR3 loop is CASSLDTSNTGELFF. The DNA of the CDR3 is TGCGCCAGCAGCTTGGACACCTCGAACACCGGGGAGCTGTTTTTT.

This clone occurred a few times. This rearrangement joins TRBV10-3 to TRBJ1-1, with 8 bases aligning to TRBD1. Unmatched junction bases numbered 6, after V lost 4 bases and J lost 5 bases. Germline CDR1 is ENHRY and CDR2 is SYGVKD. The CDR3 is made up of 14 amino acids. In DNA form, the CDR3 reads TGTGCCATCAGTGGGCAGGGGGCGCGTACTGAAGCTTTCTTT. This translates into CAISGQGARTEAFF.

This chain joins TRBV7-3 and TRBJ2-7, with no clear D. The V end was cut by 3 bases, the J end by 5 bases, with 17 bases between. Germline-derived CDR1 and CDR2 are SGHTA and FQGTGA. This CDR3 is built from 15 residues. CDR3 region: CASSFWSQTGHEQYF. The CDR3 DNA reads TGTGCCAGCAGCTTCTGGTCGCAGACTGGCCACGAGCAGTACTTC.

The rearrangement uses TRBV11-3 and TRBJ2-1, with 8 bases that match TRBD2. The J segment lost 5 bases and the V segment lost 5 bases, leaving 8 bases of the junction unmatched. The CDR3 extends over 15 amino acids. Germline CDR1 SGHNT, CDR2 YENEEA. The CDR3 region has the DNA TGTGCCAGCAGCCCGGGAGGGAGTACTAACAATGAGCAGTTCTTC. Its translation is CASSPGGSTNNEQFF.

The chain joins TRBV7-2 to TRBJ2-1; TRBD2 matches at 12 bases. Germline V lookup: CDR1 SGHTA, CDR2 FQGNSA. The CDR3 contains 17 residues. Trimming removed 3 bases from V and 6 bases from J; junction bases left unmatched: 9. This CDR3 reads CASSFTILAGGVNEQFF. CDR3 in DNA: TGTGCCAGCAGCTTCACGATACTAGCGGGAGGTGTCAATGAGCAGTTCTTC.

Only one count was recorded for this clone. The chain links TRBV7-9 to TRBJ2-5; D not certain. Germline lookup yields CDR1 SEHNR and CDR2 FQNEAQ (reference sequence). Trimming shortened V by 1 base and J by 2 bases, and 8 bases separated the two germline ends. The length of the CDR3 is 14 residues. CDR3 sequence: CASSLDSRQETQYF. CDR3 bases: TGTGCCAGCAGCTTAGACAGTAGACAAGAGACCCAGTACTTC.

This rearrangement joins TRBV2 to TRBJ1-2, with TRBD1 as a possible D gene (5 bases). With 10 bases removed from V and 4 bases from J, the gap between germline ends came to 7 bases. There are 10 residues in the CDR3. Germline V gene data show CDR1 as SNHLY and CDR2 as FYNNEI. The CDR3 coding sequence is TGTGCCAAAACAGGCTATGGCTACACCTTC. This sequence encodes CAKTGYGYTF.

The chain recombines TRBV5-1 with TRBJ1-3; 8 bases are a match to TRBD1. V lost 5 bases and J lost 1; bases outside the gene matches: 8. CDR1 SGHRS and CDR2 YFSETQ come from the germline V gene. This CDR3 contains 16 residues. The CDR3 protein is CASSLDRGISGNTIYF. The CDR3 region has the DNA TGCGCCAGCAGTTTAGACAGGGGAATATCTGGAAACACCATATATTTT.

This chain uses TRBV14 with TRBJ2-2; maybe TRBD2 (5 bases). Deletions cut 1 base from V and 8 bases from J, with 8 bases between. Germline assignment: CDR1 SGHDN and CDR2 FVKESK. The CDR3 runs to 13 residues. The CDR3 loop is CASSQARGGELFF. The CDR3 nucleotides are TGTGCCAGCAGCCAAGCCCGAGGGGGGGAGCTGTTTTTT.

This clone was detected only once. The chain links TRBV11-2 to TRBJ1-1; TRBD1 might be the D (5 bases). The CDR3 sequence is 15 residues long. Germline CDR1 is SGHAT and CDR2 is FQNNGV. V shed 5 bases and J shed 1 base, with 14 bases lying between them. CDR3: CASSLADTGNTEAFF. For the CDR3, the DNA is TGTGCCAGCAGCCTAGCCGACACAGGGAACACTGAAGCTTTCTTT.

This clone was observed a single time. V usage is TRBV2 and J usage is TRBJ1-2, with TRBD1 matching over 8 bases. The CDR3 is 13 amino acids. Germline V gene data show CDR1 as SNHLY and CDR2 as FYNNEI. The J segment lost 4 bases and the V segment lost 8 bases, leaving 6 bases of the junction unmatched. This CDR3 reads CASYRGQGYGYTF. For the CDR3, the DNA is TGTGCCAGCTACCGAGGACAGGGCTATGGCTACACCTTC.

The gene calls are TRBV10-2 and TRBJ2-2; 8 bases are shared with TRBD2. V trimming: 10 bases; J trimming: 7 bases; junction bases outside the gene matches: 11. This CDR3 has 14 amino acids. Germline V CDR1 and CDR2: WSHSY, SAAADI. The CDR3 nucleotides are TGCGCCACCCGGGAGGGGCAGATAATCGGGGAGCTGTTTTTT. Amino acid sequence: CATREGQIIGELFF.

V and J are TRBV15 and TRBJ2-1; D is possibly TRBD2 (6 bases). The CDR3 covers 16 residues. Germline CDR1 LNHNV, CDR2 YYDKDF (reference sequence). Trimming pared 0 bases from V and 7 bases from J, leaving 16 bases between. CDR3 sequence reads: CATSRDIAVPGNEQFF. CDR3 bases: TGTGCCACCAGCAGAGATATAGCGGTACCAGGGAATGAGCAGTTCTTC.

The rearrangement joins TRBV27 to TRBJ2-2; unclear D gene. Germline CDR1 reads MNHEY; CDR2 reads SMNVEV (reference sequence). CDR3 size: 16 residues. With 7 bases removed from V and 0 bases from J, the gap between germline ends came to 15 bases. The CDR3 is CASTRLMTSNTGELFF. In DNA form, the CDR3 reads TGTGCCAGCACCCGTCTGATGACATCGAACACCGGGGAGCTGTTTTTT.